Below, 31 T cell receptor beta chains from the same sample are listed, as sequenced in a study of CD8 T cells in ankylosing spondylitis. One entry per CDR3 protein, called by TCRdb with MiXCR from the 5' RACE reads. The repertoire holds about 33,000 distinct CDR3 sequences, with 12% to 15% as singletons. Sequenced: blood. All receptors come from a male donor with ankylosing spondylitis or in good health (not recorded which).

This clonotype was seen at least ten times. V gene TRBV5-1 combines with J gene TRBJ1-1; no clear D gene. The V end lost 3 bases, the J end lost 1 base, and 13 bases lay between the germline ends. Germline V gene data show CDR1 as SGHRS and CDR2 as YFSETQ. The CDR3 has 15 amino acids. In DNA form, the CDR3 reads TGCGCCAGCAGCTCGATCTCGGTAGAGAACACTGAAGCTTTCTTT. Its translation: CASSSISVENTEAFF.

This chain uses TRBV29-1 with TRBJ2-1; 8 bases align to TRBD2. The trim removed 7 bases at V and 2 bases at J, leaving 7 bases unmatched. Germline CDR1 and CDR2: SQVTM and ANQGSEA. This CDR3 has 14 residues. The CDR3 loop reads CSAGREATYNEQFF. CDR3 in DNA: TGCAGCGCCGGGCGGGAGGCCACCTACAATGAGCAGTTCTTC.

This clonotype was observed a handful of times. The chain recombines TRBV7-3 with TRBJ2-2; D is uncertain. The CDR3 contains 12 residues. Between the trimmed V and J ends, which lost 4 bases and 3 bases, there was a span of 3 bases. Germline V gene data show CDR1 as SGHTA and CDR2 as FQGTGA. The CDR3: CASSSYTGELFF. CDR3 in DNA: TGTGCCAGCAGCTCCTACACCGGGGAGCTGTTTTTT.

This clonotype was seen more than once but under ten times. The rearrangement links TRBV11-3 to TRBJ2-2, with 8 bases aligning to TRBD2. CDR3 length equals 16 residues. The germline CDR1 and CDR2 sequences are SGHNT and YENEEA. With 1 base clipped from V and 4 bases from J, the junction kept 5 bases outside the gene matches. CDR3 nucleotide sequence: TGTGCCAGCAGCTTAGGGCCCAGCGGGGGCACCGGGGAGCTGTTTTTT. This encodes CASSLGPSGGTGELFF.

This clonotype was counted a few times. The chain uses TRBV5-1 and TRBJ2-7, with TRBD2 matching over 13 bases. Germline V gene data show CDR1 as SGHRS and CDR2 as YFSETQ. The CDR3 spans 17 residues. V shed 0 bases and J 7 bases; nucleotides not matched to a gene: 10. CDR3 nucleotide sequence: TGCGCCAGCAGCTTGGCCGGACTAGCGGGGGCCTACGGTGAGCAGTACTTC. Translating gives CASSLAGLAGAYGEQYF.

The rearrangement joins TRBV20-1 to TRBJ2-2; D may be TRBD2 (5 bases). V was pared by 0 bases and J by 2 bases, with 10 bases between. Germline V gene data show CDR1 as DFQATT and CDR2 as SNEGSKA (reference sequence). This CDR3 is 15 amino acids long. This CDR3 reads CSARDPGINTGELFF. The CDR3 DNA sequence: TGCAGTGCTAGAGATCCGGGGATAAACACCGGGGAGCTGTTTTTT.

This clonotype was counted a few times. The chain uses TRBV27 and TRBJ2-3, with D hard to call. This CDR3 spans 19 amino acids. The ends were cut back, 1 base at V and 2 bases at J, with 22 bases in the middle. Germline values: CDR1 MNHEY, CDR2 SMNVEV (reference sequence). This CDR3 is CASSLYKGYLKANTDTQYF. The CDR3 DNA reads as TGTGCCAGCAGTTTATATAAGGGATATCTCAAAGCAAACACAGATACGCAGTATTTT.

The rearrangement links TRBV5-1 to TRBJ2-6; D not certain. Trimming stripped 4 bases from V and 1 base from J, with 6 bases between. The CDR3 covers 14 residues. CDR1 is SGHRS and CDR2 is YFSETQ in the germline V gene. CDR3: CASSPYSGANVLTF. The CDR3 nucleotides are TGCGCCAGCAGCCCGTATTCTGGGGCCAACGTCCTGACTTTC. Full variable domain (remainder filled in from reference TRBV5-1 and TRBJ2-6): KAGVTQTPRYLIKTRGQQVTLSCSPISGHRSVSWYQQTPGQGLQFLFEYFSETQRNKGNFPGRFSGRQFSNSRSEMNVSTLELGDSALYLCASSPYSGANVLTFGAGSRLTVL.

The table lists this clonotype with many counts. The chain has TRBV20-1 and TRBJ1-5; D is uncertain. The V end was cut by 6 bases, the J end by 3 bases, with 15 bases between. CDR3 size: 14 residues. Germline assignment: CDR1 DFQATT and CDR2 SNEGSKA (reference sequence). The CDR3 spells CSARAGIANQPQHF. The CDR3 DNA follows: TGCAGTGCCCGCGCGGGTATAGCCAATCAGCCCCAGCATTTT.

The chain recombines TRBV29-1 with TRBJ2-7; perhaps TRBD1 as D (6 bases). V shed 5 bases and J shed 0 bases, with 17 bases lying between them. The germline CDR1 and CDR2 sequences are SQVTM and ANQGSEA. The CDR3 has 15 amino acids. The CDR3 DNA follows: TGCAGCGTTAGGGGCCAGGGGATTCTCTCCTACGAGCAGTACTTC. This codes for CSVRGQGILSYEQYF.

The chain joins TRBV11-3 to TRBJ2-2; 7 bases map to TRBD1. Per the germline V gene, CDR1 is SGHNT and CDR2 is YENEEA. The CDR3 has 14 amino acids. V was clipped by 4 bases and J by 3 bases; unmatched bases: 2. CDR3 nucleotide sequence: TGTGCCAGCAGCTACAGGGGCGACACCGGGGAGCTGTTTTTT. It codes for CASSYRGDTGELFF. Variable domain in full (rest from reference TRBV11-3 and TRBJ2-2): EAGVVQSPRYKIIEKKQPVAFWCNPISGHNTLYWYLQNLGQGPELLIRYENEEAVDDSQLPKDRFSAERLKGVDSTLKIQPAELGDSAVYLCASSYRGDTGELFFGEGSRLTVL.

The CDR3 region is CSASSRNPLYEQYV. For the CDR3, the DNA is TGCAGTGCTAGTTCCCGAAACCCTCTGTACGAGCAGTACGTC. The chain recombines TRBV20-1 with TRBJ2-7; D not certain. CDR1 and CDR2 (germline): DFQATT, SNEGSKA (reference sequence). This CDR3 contains 14 residues. The ends were cut back, 3 bases at V and 4 bases at J, with 16 bases in the middle.

This clonotype was observed a few times. V usage is TRBV7-9 and J usage is TRBJ2-5; 7 positions agree with TRBD2. Germline lookup yields CDR1 SEHNR and CDR2 FQNEAQ (reference sequence). The CDR3 totals 15 residues. J gave up 6 bases and V 4 bases, and 11 bases lay outside the gene matches. CDR3 protein: CASSSRTSNGQTQYF. The CDR3, as DNA: TGTGCCAGCAGCTCCCGGACTAGTAACGGGCAGACCCAGTACTTC.

This clonotype was observed at least ten times. This chain joins TRBV29-1 and TRBJ2-5, with a possible D match to TRBD1 (5 bases). The CDR3 sequence is 11 residues long. The germline CDR1 and CDR2 sequences are SQVTM and ANQGSEA. V shed 4 bases and J shed 5 bases, with 8 bases lying between them. CDR3 sequence (DNA): TGCAGCGTTGTCAGGGTTGAGACCCAGTACTTC. It specifies CSVVRVETQYF.

The table lists this clonotype with a few counts. V gene TRBV20-1 combines with J gene TRBJ2-7; D gene unclear. Trimming removed 5 bases from V and 2 bases from J, with 10 bases in between. Per germline, CDR1 DFQATT and CDR2 SNEGSKA (reference sequence). This CDR3 contains 12 residues. CDR3 bases: TGCAGTGCTGGGTCTTCTACCTACGAGCAGTACTTC. The encoded protein is CSAGSSTYEQYF.

This clonotype came up a few times. The gene calls are TRBV7-3 and TRBJ2-3, with TRBD2 matching over 9 bases. With V trimmed by 5 bases and J by 5 bases, 5 bases remained unmatched. The germline CDR1 and CDR2 sequences are SGHTA and FQGTGA. The CDR3 contains 14 residues. The CDR3 loop reads CASSPGLAVDTQYF. The CDR3 DNA follows: TGTGCCAGCAGCCCGGGACTAGCTGTAGATACGCAGTATTTT.

This clonotype was picked up a small number of times. The J gene is TRBJ2-7, the V gene TRBV20-1, with 10 bases matching TRBD1. Germline assignment: CDR1 DFQATT and CDR2 SNEGSKA (reference sequence). This CDR3 region has 15 residues. With V trimmed by 1 base and J by 1 base, 4 bases remained unmatched. The CDR3 DNA reads TGCAGTGCTAGAGGACAGGGGGCCTGGTCCTACGAGCAGTACTTC. Translated: CSARGQGAWSYEQYF.

V gene TRBV20-1 combines with J gene TRBJ1-3, with D unresolved. Trimming removed 0 bases at V and 6 bases at J, with 12 bases between. CDR1 is DFQATT and CDR2 is SNEGSKA in the germline V gene (reference sequence). The CDR3 is made up of 14 amino acids. In nucleotides, the CDR3 is TGCAGTGCTAGAGAGGGGTCCCAATCAAACACCATATATTTT. It yields the protein CSAREGSQSNTIYF.

This rearrangement joins TRBV18 to TRBJ2-2; maybe TRBD1 (6 bases). Germline loops: CDR1 KGHSH, CDR2 LQKENI. The length of the CDR3 is 14 residues. Deletions cut 3 bases from V and 1 base from J, with 6 bases between. The CDR3 sequence is CASSPGQNTGELFF. CDR3 DNA: TGTGCCAGCTCACCGGGACAGAACACCGGGGAGCTGTTTTTT.

The chain employs TRBV7-9 and TRBJ1-1; tentative D call: TRBD1 (5 bases). V was pared by 1 base and J by 4 bases, with 10 bases between. From germline, CDR1 is SEHNR and CDR2 FQNEAQ (reference sequence). The CDR3 runs to 14 residues. This chain's CDR3 is CASSLGRVGTEAFF. The CDR3 nucleotides are TGTGCCAGCAGCTTAGGCAGGGTTGGCACTGAAGCTTTCTTT. Full variable domain (missing parts from reference TRBV7-9 and TRBJ1-1): DTGVSQNPRHKITKRGQNVTFRCDPISEHNRLYWYRQTLGQGPEFLTYFQNEAQLEKSRLLSDRFSAERPKGSFSTLEIQRTEQGDSAMYLCASSLGRVGTEAFFGQGTRLTVV.

The V gene is TRBV29-1, the J gene TRBJ2-2; tentative D call: TRBD1 (5 bases). Trimming took off 5 bases at V and 6 bases at J, with 7 bases between the two ends. Germline V gene data show CDR1 as SQVTM and CDR2 as ANQGSEA. This CDR3 contains 11 residues. The chain's CDR3 is CSVQGAGELFF. The DNA for the CDR3 is TGCAGCGTTCAAGGGGCCGGGGAGCTGTTTTTT.

This clonotype was recorded a few times. CDR3 DNA: TGCGCCAGCAGCCAAGACAGGGAGGACGGGGAGCTGTTTTTT. It encodes CASSQDREDGELFF. This sequence joins TRBV4-3 and TRBJ2-2; perhaps TRBD2 as D (6 bases). Trimming cost V 0 bases and J 7 bases, with 9 bases left between them. This CDR3 is built from 14 residues. Germline values: CDR1 LGHNA, CDR2 YSLEER.

This clonotype has only a few counts. This chain connects TRBV2 to TRBJ1-1; D remains ambiguous. The V gene lost 4 bases and the J gene lost 9 bases, with 9 bases spanning the gap. CDR1 is SNHLY, CDR2 FYNNEI, per germline. This CDR3 contains 11 residues. The CDR3 region has the DNA TGTGCCAGCAGTGGGGCAGCCAAAGCTTTCTTT. It translates to CASSGAAKAFF.

The sample holds many counts of this clonotype. The chain has TRBV10-3 and TRBJ2-1; tentatively, D is TRBD1 (6 bases). The germline gives CDR1 ENHRY, CDR2 SYGVKD. This CDR3 has 15 amino acids. Trimming removed 4 bases at V and 0 bases at J, with 10 bases between. The CDR3 here is CAISVRGNSYNEQFF. The CDR3 DNA reads as TGTGCCATCAGTGTAAGGGGGAACTCCTACAATGAGCAGTTCTTC.

The V and J genes are TRBV7-8 and TRBJ1-4; 7 bases fit TRBD1. Germline V gene data show CDR1 as SGHVS and CDR2 as FQNEAQ. Unmatched junction bases numbered 9, after V lost 5 bases and J lost 6 bases. The CDR3 totals 15 residues. CDR3 nucleotides: TGTGCCAGCAGCGCGACAGGGCTTAGGGATGAAAAACTGTTTTTT. Translation gives CASSATGLRDEKLFF.

The chain employs TRBV27 and TRBJ1-2; D is ambiguous. There are 13 residues in the CDR3. The V gene's germline CDR1 is MNHEY and CDR2 SMNVEV (reference sequence). Trimming cost V 2 bases and J 7 bases, with 11 bases left between them. The CDR3 reads CASSLAGGRGYTF. CDR3 nucleotides: TGTGCCAGCAGTTTAGCGGGCGGACGTGGCTACACCTTC.

The rearrangement joins TRBV7-6 to TRBJ1-1; D uncertain. V was pared by 3 bases and J by 3 bases, with 11 bases between. Germline V gene sequence: CDR1 SGHVS, CDR2 FNYEAQ. This CDR3 comprises 14 residues. The CDR3 sequence is CASSLEGTYTEAFF. CDR3 DNA: TGTGCCAGCAGCTTGGAGGGAACCTACACTGAAGCTTTCTTT.

Concerning this clonotype: The germline gene is not matched at one end of the junction; a read error may be the cause. J is TRBJ2-2 and V is TRBV3-1; 13 bases align to TRBD2. The CDR3 sequence is 18 residues long. The V gene's germline CDR1 is LGHDT and CDR2 YNNKEL (reference sequence). In DNA, the CDR3 is TGTGCCAGCAGGTTCGGACTAGCGGGAGCCGCGAACACCAGGGAGCTGTTTTTT. Translation gives CASRFGLAGAANTRELFF.

This clonotype was picked up a small number of times. The CDR3 DNA sequence: TGTGCCAGCAGTTCGACAGGGGGTGGTTACAATGAGCAGTTCTTC. Translated, it gives CASSSTGGGYNEQFF. The chain employs TRBV12-3 or TRBV12-4 and TRBJ2-1; 9 bases agree with TRBD1. There are 15 residues in the CDR3. The ends lost 4 bases at V and 4 bases at J; junction bases unmatched: 5.

In DNA form, the CDR3 reads TGTGCCAGCAACTGGAGGGGGCGGCCCACCGGGGAGCTGTTTTTT. Protein sequence: CASNWRGRPTGELFF. The gene calls are TRBV6-2 or TRBV6-3 and TRBJ2-2, with TRBD1 as a possible D gene (7 bases). V was cut by 7 bases and J by 4 bases, with 16 bases left in between. This CDR3 spans 15 amino acids. CDR1 is MNHEY, CDR2 SVGEGT, per germline.

This clonotype was picked up a small number of times. The CDR3 spells CASSLGEDGGEAFF. DNA for the CDR3: TGCGCCAGCAGCTTGGGTGAAGATGGGGGTGAAGCTTTCTTT. The chain uses TRBV5-1 and TRBJ1-1; D may be TRBD1 (5 bases). From germline, CDR1 is SGHRS and CDR2 YFSETQ. This CDR3 has 14 residues. V lost 0 bases to trimming and J lost 7 bases, with 13 bases between them.